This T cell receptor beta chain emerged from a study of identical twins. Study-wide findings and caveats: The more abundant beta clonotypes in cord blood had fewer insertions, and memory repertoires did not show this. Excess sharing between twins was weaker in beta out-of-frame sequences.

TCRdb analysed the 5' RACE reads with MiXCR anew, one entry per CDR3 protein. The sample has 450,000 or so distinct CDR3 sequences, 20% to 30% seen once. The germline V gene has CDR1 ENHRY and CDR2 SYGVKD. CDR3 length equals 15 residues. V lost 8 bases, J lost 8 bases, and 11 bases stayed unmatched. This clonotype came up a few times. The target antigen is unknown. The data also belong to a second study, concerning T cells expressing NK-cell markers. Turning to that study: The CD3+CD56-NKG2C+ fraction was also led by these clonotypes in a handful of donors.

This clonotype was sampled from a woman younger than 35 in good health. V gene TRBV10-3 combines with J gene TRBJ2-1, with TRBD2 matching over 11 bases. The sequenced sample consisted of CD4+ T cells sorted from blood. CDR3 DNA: TGTGCCATCGGGGTAGCGGGAGGGCTGGGCGATGAGCAGTTCTTC. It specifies CAIGVAGGLGDEQFF.